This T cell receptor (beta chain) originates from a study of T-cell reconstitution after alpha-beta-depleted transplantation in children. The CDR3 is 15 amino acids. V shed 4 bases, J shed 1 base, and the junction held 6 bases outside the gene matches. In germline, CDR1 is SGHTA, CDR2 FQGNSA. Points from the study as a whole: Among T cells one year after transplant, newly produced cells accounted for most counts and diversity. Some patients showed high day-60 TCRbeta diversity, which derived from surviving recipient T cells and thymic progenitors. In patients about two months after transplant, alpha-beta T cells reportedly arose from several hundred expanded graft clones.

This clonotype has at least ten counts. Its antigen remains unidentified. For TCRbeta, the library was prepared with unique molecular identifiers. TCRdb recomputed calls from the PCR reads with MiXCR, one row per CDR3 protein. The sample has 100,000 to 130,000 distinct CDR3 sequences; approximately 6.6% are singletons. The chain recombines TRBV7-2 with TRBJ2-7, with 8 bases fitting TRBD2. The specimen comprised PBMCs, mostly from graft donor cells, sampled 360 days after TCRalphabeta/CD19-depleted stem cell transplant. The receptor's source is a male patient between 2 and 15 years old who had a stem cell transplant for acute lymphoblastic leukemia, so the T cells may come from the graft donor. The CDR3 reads CASSSKGGRSYEQYF. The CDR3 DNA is TGTGCCAGCAGCTCAAAAGGCGGGAGGTCCTACGAGCAGTACTTC.